The 6 T cell receptor beta chains presented below share a single source sample, sequenced in a study of shared clonotypes between healthy human individuals. Clones were read by immunoSEQ multiplex PCR, and TCRdb kept only the in-frame ones, dropping some. The table has some 2 million clones, roughly 94% seen once. Sequencing was done on a sample of naive CD4+ T cells sorted from blood. The subset: CD45RA+ positively selected. The receptors here all came from a man between 18 and 35 years old in good health.

This chain uses TRBV5-4 with TRBJ2-5; TRBD1 agrees at 7 bases. The CDR3 is 15 residues long. Germline CDR1 and CDR2: SGHNT and YYREEE (reference sequence). The ends lost 3 bases at V and 5 bases at J; junction bases unmatched: 10. The CDR3 DNA reads TGTGCCAGCAGCTCCCAACAGGGGATAGTGGAGACCCAGTACTTC. Protein: CASSSQQGIVETQYF.

J is TRBJ2-2 and V is TRBV4-1, with TRBD2 identical over 10 bases. This CDR3 contains 17 residues. Germline values: CDR1 MGHRA, CDR2 YSYEKL. Trimming took 1 base from V and 0 from J; bases not matched to a gene: 2. In DNA, the CDR3 is TGCGCCAGCAGCCAAGTAGCGGGAGGTACGAACACCGGGGAGCTGTTTTTT. It translates to CASSQVAGGTNTGELFF.

This chain connects TRBV7-9 to TRBJ1-2, with 10 bases lining up with TRBD1. The CDR3 is made up of 13 amino acids. The junction had 3 bases not matched to a gene; V was cut back by 5 bases and J by 6 bases. Germline CDR1 SEHNR, CDR2 FQNEAQ (reference sequence). The DNA for the CDR3 is TGTGCCAGCAGCCTCGGACAGGGGGATGGCTACACCTTC. This sequence encodes CASSLGQGDGYTF.

This chain uses TRBV7-9 with TRBJ2-7; D gene unclear. Trimming shortened V by 4 bases and J by 2 bases, and 9 bases separated the two germline ends. Germline V gives CDR1 SEHNR, CDR2 FQNEAQ (reference sequence). There are 13 residues in the CDR3. CDR3 coding DNA: TGTGCCAGCAGCTCCCGAGGACCCTACGAGCAGTACTTC. Translating gives CASSSRGPYEQYF.

This clone was observed a single time. V usage is TRBV9 and J usage is TRBJ1-1; D is ambiguous. Trimming stripped 4 bases from V and 5 bases from J, with 12 bases between. Per germline, CDR1 SGDLS and CDR2 YYNGEE. CDR3 length: 13 amino acids. This CDR3 reads CASSLLTGTEAFF. CDR3 DNA sequence: TGTGCCAGCAGCCTGCTTACGGGAACTGAAGCTTTCTTT. The whole variable domain, remainder taken from reference TRBV9 and TRBJ1-1, is DSGVTQTPKHLITATGQRVTLRCSPRSGDLSVYWYQQSLDQGLQFLIQYYNGEERAKGNILERFSAQQFPDLHSELNLSSLELGDSALYFCASSLLTGTEAFFGQGTRLTVV.

The chain is built from TRBV6-6 and TRBJ1-2; 7 nucleotides agree with TRBD1. The CDR3 spans 14 residues. Germline V CDR1 and CDR2: MNHNY, SVGAGI (reference sequence). Trimming at V came to 2 bases and at J to 4 bases, leaving 4 bases not matched to a gene. The CDR3 region is CASSYGTEFYGYTF. CDR3 DNA sequence: TGTGCCAGCAGTTACGGGACAGAGTTCTATGGCTACACCTTC.